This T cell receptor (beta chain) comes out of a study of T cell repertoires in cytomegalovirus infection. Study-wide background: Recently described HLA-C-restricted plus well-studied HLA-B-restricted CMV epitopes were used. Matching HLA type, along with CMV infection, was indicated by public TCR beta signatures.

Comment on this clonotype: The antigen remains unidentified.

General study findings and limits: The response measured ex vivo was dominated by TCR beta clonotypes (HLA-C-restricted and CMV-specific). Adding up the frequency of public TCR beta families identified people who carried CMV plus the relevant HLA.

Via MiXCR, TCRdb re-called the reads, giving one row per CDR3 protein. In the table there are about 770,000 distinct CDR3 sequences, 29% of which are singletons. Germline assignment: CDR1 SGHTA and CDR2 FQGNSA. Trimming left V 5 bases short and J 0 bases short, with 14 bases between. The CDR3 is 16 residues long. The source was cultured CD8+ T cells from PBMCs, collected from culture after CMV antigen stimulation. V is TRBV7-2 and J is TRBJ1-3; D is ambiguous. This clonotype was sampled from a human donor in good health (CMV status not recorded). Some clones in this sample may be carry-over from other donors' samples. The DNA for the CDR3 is TGTGCCAGCAGCCCGCGACTGCGCCTCTCTGGAAACACCATATATTTT. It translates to CASSPRLRLSGNTIYF.